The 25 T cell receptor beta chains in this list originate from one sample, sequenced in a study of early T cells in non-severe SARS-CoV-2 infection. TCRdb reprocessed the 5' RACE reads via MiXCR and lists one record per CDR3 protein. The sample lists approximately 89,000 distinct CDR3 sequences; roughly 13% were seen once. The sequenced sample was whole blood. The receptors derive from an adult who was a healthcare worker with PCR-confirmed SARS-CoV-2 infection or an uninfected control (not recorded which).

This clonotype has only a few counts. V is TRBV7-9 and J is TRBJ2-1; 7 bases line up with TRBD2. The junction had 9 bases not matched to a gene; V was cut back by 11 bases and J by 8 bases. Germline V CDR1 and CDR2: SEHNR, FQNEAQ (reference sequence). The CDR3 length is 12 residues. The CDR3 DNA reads TGTGCCCTTGGGGGGGAGTGGGATGAGCAGTTCTTC. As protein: CALGGEWDEQFF. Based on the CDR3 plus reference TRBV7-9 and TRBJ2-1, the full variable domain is DTGVSQNPRHKITKRGQNVTFRCDPISEHNRLYWYRQTLGQGPEFLTYFQNEAQLEKSRLLSDRFSAERPKGSFSTLEIQRTEQGDSAMYLCALGGEWDEQFFGPGTRLTVL.

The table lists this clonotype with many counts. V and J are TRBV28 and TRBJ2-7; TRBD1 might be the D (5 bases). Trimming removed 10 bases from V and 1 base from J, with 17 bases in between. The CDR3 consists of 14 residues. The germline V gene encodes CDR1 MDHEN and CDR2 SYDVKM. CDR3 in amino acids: CAILAARGSYEQYF. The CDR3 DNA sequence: TGTGCCATCCTTGCGGCAAGGGGATCCTACGAGCAGTACTTC.

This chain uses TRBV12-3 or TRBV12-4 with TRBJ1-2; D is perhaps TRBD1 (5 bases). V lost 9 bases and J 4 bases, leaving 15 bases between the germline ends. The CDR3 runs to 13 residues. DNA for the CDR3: TGTGCCAGAACCACGGGGGTTTTCTATGGCTACACCTTC. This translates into CARTTGVFYGYTF.

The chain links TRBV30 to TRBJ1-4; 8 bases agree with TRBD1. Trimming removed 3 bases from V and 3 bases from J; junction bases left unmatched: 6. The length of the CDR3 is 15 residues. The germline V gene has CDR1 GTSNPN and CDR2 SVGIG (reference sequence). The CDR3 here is CAWREGQGANEKLFF. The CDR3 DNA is TGTGCCTGGAGGGAAGGACAGGGAGCTAATGAAAAACTGTTTTTT.

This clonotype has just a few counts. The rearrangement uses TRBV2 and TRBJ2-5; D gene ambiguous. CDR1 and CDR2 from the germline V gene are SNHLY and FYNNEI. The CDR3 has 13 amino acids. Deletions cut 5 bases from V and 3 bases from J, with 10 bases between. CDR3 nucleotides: TGTGCCAGCAGTCCGAACGCTAAAGAGACCCAGTACTTC. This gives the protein CASSPNAKETQYF.

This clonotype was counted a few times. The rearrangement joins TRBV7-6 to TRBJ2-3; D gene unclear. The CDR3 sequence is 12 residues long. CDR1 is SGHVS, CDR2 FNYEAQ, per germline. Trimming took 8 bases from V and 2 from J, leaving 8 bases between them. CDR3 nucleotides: TGTGCCAGCGTATCATTCACAGATACGCAGTATTTT. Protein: CASVSFTDTQYF.

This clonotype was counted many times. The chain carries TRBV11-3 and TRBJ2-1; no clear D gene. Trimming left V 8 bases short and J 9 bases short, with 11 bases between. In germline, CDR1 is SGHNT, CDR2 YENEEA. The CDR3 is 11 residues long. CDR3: CASRTSREQFF. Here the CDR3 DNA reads TGTGCCAGCCGGACCTCCCGTGAGCAGTTCTTC.

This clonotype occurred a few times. CDR3 in DNA: TGTGCCAGCAGTTCTTCCCCGGCTTCCTACGAGCAGTACTTC. Translating it yields CASSSSPASYEQYF. The chain is built from TRBV12-3 or TRBV12-4 and TRBJ2-7; unclear D gene. CDR3 length equals 14 residues. The germline V and J ends were trimmed by 4 bases and 1 base, with 11 bases remaining between them.

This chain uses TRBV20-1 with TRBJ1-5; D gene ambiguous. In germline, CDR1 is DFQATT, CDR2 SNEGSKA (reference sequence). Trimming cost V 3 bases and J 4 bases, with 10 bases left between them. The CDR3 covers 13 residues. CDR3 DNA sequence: TGCAGTGCTAGTTTGTGGGAGAATCAGCCCCAGCATTTT. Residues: CSASLWENQPQHF.

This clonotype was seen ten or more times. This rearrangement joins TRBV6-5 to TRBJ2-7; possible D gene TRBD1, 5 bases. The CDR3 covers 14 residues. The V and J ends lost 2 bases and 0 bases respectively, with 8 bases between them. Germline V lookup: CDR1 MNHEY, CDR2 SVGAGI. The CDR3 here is CASSYDGASYEQYF. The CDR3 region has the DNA TGTGCCAGCAGTTACGATGGGGCCTCCTACGAGCAGTACTTC.

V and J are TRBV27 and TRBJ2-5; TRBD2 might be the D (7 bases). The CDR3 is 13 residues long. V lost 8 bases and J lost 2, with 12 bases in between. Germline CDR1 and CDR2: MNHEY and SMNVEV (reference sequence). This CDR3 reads CASRGAPQETQYF. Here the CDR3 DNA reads TGTGCCAGCCGGGGGGCCCCTCAAGAGACCCAGTACTTC.

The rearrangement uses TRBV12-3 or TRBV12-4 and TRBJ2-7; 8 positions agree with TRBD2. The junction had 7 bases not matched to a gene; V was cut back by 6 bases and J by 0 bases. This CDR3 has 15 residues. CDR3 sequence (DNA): TGTGCCAGCAGGGCCGTTAGCGGGACCTCCTACGAGCAGTACTTC. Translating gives CASRAVSGTSYEQYF.

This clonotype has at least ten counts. The CDR3: CASGLVGRGNPEQYF. The CDR3 nucleotides are TGTGCTAGTGGTTTGGTAGGAAGGGGCAACCCGGAGCAGTACTTC. The gene calls are TRBV12-5 and TRBJ2-7; perhaps TRBD1 as D (5 bases). The CDR3 loop spans 15 amino acids. V lost 0 bases, J lost 7 bases, and 16 bases lay in between. Germline CDR1 reads LGHNT; CDR2 reads FRNRAP.

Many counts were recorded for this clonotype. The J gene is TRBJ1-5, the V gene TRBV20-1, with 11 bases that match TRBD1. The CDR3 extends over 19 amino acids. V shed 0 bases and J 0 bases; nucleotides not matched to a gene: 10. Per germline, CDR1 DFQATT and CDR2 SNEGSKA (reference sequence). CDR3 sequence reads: CSARDHQGTGGNSNQPQHF. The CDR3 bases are TGCAGTGCTAGAGATCACCAGGGGACAGGGGGTAATAGCAATCAGCCCCAGCATTTT.

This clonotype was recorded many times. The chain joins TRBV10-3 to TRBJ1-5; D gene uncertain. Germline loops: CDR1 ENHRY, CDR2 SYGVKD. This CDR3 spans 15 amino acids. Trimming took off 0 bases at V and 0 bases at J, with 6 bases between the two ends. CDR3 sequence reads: CAISESYLSNQPQHF. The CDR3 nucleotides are TGTGCCATCAGTGAGTCGTACCTTAGCAATCAGCCCCAGCATTTT.

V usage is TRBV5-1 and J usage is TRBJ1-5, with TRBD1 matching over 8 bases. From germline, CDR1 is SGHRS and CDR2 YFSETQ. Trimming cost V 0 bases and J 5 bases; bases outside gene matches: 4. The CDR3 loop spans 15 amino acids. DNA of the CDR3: TGCGCCAGCAGCTTGGGGGACAGGCCTGATCAGCCCCAGCATTTT. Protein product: CASSLGDRPDQPQHF.

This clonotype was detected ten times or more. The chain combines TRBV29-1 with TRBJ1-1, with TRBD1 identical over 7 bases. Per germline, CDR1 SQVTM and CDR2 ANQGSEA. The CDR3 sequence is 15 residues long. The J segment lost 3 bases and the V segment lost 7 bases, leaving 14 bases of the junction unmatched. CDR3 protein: CSASGQKLMDTEAFF. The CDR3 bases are TGCAGCGCCTCGGGACAGAAGCTAATGGACACTGAAGCTTTCTTT.

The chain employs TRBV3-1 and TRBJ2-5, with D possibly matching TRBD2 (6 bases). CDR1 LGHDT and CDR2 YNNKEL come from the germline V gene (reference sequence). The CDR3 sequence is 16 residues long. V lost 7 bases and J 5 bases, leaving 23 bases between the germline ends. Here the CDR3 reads CASNFGTGTPLETQYF. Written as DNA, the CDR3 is TGTGCCAGCAATTTTGGCACCGGGACTCCCCTCGAGACCCAGTACTTC.

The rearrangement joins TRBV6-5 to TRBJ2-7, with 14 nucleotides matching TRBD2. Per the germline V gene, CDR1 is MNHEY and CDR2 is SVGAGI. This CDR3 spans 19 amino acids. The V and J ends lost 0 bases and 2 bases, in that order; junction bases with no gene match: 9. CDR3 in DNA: TGTGCCAGCAGTTACTCATTACCCGGACTAGCGGGGGGCACCTACGAGCAGTACTTC. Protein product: CASSYSLPGLAGGTYEQYF.

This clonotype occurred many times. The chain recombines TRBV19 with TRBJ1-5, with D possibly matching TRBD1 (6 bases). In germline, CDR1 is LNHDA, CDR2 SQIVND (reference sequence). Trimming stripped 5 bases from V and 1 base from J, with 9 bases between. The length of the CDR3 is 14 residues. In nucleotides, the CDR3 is TGTGCCAGTAGTCCCACAGGGAGCAATCAGCCCCAGCATTTT. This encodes CASSPTGSNQPQHF.

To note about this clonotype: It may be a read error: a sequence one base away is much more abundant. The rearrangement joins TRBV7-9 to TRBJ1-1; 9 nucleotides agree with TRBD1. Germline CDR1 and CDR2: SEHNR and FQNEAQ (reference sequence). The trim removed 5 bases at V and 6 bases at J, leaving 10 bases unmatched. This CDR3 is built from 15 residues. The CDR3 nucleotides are TGTGCCAGCAGCCCCGGGACAGGGAGCTTCTCTGAAGCTTTCTTT. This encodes CASSPGTGSFSEAFF.

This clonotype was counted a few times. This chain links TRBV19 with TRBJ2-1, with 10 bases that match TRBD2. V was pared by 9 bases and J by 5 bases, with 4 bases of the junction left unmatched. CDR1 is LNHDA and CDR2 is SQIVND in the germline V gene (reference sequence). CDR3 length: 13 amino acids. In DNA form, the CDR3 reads TGTGCCAGCTCTAGCGGGGGAAACAATGAGCAGTTCTTC. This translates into CASSSGGNNEQFF.

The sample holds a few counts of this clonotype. In DNA, the CDR3 is TGTGCCACACAGGGGGCAGACACCGGGGAGCTGTTTTTT. Its translation: CATQGADTGELFF. The chain joins TRBV24-1 to TRBJ2-2, with 9 bases that match TRBD1. V gave up 10 bases and J gave up 3 bases; unmatched junction bases: 2. Germline V lookup: CDR1 KGHDR, CDR2 SFDVKD. The CDR3 is 13 amino acids.

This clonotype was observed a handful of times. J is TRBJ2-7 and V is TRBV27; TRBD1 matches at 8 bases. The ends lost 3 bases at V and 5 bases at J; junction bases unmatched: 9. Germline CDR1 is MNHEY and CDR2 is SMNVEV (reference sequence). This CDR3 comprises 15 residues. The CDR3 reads CASSFRTGTVNEQYF. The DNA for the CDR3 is TGTGCCAGCAGTTTTCGGACAGGGACCGTTAACGAGCAGTACTTC.

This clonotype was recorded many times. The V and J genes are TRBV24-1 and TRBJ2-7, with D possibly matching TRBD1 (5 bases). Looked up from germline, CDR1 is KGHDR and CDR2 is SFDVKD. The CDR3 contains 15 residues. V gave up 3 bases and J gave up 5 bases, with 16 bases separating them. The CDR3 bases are TGTGCCACCAGTGATACCGGTACAGGTATCCACGAGCAGTACTTC. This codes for CATSDTGTGIHEQYF.